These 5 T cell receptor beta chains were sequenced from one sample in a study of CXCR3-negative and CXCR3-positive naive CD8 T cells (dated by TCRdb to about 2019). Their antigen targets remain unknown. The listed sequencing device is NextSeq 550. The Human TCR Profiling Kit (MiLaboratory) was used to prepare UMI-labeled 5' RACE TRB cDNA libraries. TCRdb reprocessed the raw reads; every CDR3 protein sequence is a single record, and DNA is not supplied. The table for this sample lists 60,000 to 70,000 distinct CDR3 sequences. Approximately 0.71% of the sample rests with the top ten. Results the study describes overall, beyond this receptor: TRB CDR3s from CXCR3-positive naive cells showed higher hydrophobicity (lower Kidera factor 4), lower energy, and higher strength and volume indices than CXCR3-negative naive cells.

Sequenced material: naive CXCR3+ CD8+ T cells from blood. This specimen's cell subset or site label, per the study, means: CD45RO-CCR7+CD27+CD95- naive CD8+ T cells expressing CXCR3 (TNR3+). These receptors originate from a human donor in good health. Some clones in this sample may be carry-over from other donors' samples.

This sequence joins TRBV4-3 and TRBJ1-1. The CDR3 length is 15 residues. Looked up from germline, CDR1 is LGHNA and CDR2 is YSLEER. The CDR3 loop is CASSQDSGYSTEAVF.

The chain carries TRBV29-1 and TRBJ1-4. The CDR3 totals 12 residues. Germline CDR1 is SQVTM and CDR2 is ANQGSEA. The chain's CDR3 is CSVEVPNEKLFF.

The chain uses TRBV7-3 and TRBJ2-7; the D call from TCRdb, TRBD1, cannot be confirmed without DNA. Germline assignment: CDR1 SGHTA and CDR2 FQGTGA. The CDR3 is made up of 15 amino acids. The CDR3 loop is CASSTSPGVRYEQYF.

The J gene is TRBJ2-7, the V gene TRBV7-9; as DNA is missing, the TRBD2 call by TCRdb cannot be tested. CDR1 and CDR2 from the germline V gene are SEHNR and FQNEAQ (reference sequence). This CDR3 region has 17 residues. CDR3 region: CASSLELAGGQFYEQYF.

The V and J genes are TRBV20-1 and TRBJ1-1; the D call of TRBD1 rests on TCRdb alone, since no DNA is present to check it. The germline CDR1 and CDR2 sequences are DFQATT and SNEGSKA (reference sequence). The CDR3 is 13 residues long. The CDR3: CSAKGQGVLEAFF.